The entry below gives a single T cell receptor (beta chain) sequence along with its context. It lacks a known antigen. Qualities for individual bases were not recorded, and no much larger clone is one base off. Trimming takes 4 bases off V and 5 bases off J; junction bases not matched to a gene: 9. From the cysteine through the phenylalanine, the CDR3 covers 16 amino acids. The read is trimmed to its CDR3 DNA, 48 bases read in frame from base 1. CDR1 SGHTA and CDR2 FQGNSA were looked up in the germline V gene. Each collaborating institution followed its own protocols to collect whole blood in K2EDTA tubes. Collaborator samples were shipped for TCRbeta analysis as frozen whole blood, isolated PBMCs, or DNA extracted from either sample type. The immunoSEQ Assay, a bias-controlled multiplex PCR, was used to amplify TCRbeta CDR3 regions from genomic DNA. The paper's data handling went like this. The number of nucleated cells in each sample was estimated from the amplification of reference gene primers within the assay. To quantify the absolute abundance of each unique TCRbeta CDR3 rearrangement, sequence reads were collapsed and filtered. For each sample, productive Simpson clonality was calculated as the square root of Simpson's diversity index across productive rearrangements. This is the immuneACCESS table as TCRdb keeps it, with only in-frame sequences that have V and J called. A part of the clones is gone; compared with another copy, unresolved V genes explain less than half, and the rest is unexplained. V and J calls and clone size follow that table, whereas D and trimming were derived from the DNA. This sample is represented by around 190,000 clones; roughly four fifths of them were singletons. The ten largest clones add up to 6% to 8.5% of the sample.

This record comes from a study of blood T cell repertoires in COVID-19 (TCRdb year 2020). Background on the whole study: Samples from collaborators originated in the United States, Italy and Spain and spanned both the acute and convalescent phases of COVID-19. The prospective study material was composed of cDNA or gDNA derived from T cells, B-cell-depleted T cells, or PBMCs. Deeply sampled blood TCRbeta repertoires from subjects exposed to, actively infected with, or recovered from COVID-19 were included in the dataset. A freely available public database, intended as a resource for researchers studying the immune response to SARS-CoV-2, is where the repertoires were released. Samples came from the ongoing ImmuneRACE study (first 160 participants) plus 1,254 subjects from 6 global collaborators. Nearly every sample came with metadata listing a de-identified subject ID, COVID-19 status, age in years and sex. Where available, HLA class I and class II types were obtained from metadata supplied by the sample provider rather than from assay-based typing. What the study reported, not specific to this receptor: The quantity of clinical and demographic metadata differed by source and by participant and was supplied without curation.

The chain was built from TRBV7-2 and TRBJ2-7; 12 central bases correspond to TRBD1. The sequenced sample consisted of peripheral blood. The receptor's source is a human donor in a cohort sampled during active COVID-19. The CDR3 has the sequence CASSSQPGQGAHEQYF. In nucleotide form, the sequence is TGTGCCAGCAGCTCCCAACCGGGACAGGGGGCCCACGAGCAGTACTTC.